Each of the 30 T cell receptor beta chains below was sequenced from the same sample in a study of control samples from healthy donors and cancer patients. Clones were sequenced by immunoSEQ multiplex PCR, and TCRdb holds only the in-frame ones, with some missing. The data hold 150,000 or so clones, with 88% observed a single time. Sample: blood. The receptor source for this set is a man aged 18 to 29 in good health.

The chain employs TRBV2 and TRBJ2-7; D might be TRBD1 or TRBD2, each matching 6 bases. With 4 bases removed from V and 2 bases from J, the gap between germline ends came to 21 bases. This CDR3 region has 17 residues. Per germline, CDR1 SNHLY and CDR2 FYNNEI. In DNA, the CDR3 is TGTGCCAGCAGTGGCCCCGGGGGCGATAATGGTACCTACGAGCAGTACTTC. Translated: CASSGPGGDNGTYEQYF. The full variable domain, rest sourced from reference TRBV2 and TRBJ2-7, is EPEVTQTPSHQVTQMGQEVILRCVPISNHLYFYWYRQILGQKVEFLVSFYNNEISEKSEIFDDQFSVERPDGSNFTLKIRSTKLEDSAMYFCASSGPGGDNGTYEQYFGPGTRLTVT.

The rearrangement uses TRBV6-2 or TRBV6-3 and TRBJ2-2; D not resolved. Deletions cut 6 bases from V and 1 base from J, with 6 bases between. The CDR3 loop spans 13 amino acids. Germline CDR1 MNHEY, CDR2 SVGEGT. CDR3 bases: TGTGCCAGCAGACCTTGGAACACCGGGGAGCTGTTTTTT. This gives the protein CASRPWNTGELFF.

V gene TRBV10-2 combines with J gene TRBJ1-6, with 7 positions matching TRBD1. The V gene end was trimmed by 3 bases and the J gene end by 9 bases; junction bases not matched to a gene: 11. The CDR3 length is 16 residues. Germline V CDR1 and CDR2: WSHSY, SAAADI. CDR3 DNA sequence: TGCGCCAGCAGTGAAGTTACAGGGGCAAGGAGTTCACCCCTCCACTTT. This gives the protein CASSEVTGARSSPLHF.

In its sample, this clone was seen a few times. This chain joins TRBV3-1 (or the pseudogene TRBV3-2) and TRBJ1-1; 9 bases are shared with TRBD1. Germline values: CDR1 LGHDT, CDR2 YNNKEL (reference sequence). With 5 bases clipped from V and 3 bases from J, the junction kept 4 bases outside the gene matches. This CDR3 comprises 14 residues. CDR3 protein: CASSYDRGYTEAFF. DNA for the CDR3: TGTGCCAGCAGCTACGACAGGGGGTACACTGAAGCTTTCTTT.

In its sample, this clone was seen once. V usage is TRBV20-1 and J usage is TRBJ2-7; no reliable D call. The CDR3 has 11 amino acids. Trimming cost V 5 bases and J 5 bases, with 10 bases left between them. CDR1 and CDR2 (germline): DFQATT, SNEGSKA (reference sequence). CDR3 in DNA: TGCAGTGCTGGCCCAGGACACGAGCAGTACTTC. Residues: CSAGPGHEQYF.

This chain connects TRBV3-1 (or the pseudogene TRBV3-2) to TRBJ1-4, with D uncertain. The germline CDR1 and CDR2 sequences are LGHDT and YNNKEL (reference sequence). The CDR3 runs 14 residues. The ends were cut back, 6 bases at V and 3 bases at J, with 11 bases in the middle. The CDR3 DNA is TGTGCCAGCAGTAAACAGCCGTCTAATGAAAAACTGTTTTTT. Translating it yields CASSKQPSNEKLFF.

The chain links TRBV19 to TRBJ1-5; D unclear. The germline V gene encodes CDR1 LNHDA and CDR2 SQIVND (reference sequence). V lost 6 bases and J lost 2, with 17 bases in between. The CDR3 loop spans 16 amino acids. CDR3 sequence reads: CASSSTNAGGNQPQHF. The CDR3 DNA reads TGTGCCAGTAGCTCAACCAACGCCGGGGGCAATCAGCCCCAGCATTTT. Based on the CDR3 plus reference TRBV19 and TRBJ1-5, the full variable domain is DGGITQSPKYLFRKEGQNVTLSCEQNLNHDAMYWYRQDPGQGLRLIYYSQIVNDFQKGDIAEGYSVSREKKESFPLTVTSAQKNPTAFYLCASSSTNAGGNQPQHFGDGTRLSIL.

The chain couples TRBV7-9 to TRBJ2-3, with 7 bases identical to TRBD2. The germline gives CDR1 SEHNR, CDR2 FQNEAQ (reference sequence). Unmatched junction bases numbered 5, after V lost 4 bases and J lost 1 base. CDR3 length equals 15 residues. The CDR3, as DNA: TGTGCCAGCAGCTCGGGGGGTAGCGGCACAGATACGCAGTATTTT. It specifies CASSSGGSGTDTQYF. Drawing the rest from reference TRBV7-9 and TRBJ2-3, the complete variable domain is DTGVSQNPRHKITKRGQNVTFRCDPISEHNRLYWYRQTLGQGPEFLTYFQNEAQLEKSRLLSDRFSAERPKGSFSTLEIQRTEQGDSAMYLCASSSGGSGTDTQYFGPGTRLTVL.

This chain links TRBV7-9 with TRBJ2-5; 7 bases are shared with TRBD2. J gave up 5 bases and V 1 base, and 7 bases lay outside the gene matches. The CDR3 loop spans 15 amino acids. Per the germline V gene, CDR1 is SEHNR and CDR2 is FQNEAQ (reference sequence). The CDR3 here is CASSLGGLLRETQYF. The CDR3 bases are TGTGCCAGCAGCTTAGGGGGACTACTTCGGGAGACCCAGTACTTC.

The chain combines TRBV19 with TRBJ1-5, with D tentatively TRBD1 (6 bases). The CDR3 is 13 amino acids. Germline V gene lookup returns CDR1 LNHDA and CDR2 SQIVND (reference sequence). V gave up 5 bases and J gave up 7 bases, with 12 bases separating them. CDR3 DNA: TGTGCCAGTAGTCCAGGGGTTTACCAGCCCCAGCATTTT. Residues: CASSPGVYQPQHF.

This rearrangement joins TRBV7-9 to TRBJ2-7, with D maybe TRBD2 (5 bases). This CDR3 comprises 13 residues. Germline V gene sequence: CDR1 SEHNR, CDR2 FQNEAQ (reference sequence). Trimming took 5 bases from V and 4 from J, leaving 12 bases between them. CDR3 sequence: CASSGRGLYEQYF. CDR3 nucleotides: TGTGCCAGCAGCGGCCGAGGGTTGTACGAGCAGTACTTC.

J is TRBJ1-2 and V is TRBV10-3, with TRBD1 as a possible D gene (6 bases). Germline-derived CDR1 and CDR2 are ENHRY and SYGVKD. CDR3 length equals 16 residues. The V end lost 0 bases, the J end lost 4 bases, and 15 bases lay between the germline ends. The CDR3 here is CAISESPGGQTYGYTF. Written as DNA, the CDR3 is TGTGCCATCAGTGAGTCACCCGGGGGCCAGACCTATGGCTACACCTTC.

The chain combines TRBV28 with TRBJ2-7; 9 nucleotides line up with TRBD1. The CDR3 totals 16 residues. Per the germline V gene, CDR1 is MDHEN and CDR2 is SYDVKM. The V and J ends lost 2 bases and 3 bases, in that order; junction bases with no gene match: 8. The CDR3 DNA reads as TGTGCCAGCAGTTTAGGGACAGGGTTTGTCCTCTACGAGCAGTACTTC. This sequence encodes CASSLGTGFVLYEQYF. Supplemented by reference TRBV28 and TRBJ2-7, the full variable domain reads DVKVTQSSRYLVKRTGEKVFLECVQDMDHENMFWYRQDPGLGLRLIYFSYDVKMKEKGDIPEGYSVSREKKERFSLILESASTNQTSMYLCASSLGTGFVLYEQYFGPGTRLTVT.

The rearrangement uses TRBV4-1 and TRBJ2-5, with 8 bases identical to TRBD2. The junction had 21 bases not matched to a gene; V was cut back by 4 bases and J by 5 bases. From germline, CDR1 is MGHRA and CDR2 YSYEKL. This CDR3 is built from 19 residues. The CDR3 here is CASSRGGQRGPEVGETQYF. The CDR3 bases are TGCGCCAGCAGCCGGGGCGGACAGCGGGGGCCTGAGGTCGGGGAGACCCAGTACTTC.

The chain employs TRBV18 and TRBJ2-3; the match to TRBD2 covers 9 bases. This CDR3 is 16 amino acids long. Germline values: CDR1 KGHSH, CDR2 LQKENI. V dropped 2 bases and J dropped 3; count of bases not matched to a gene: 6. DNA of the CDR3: TGTGCCAGCTCACCAGCTGGCGGGGGGGAGACAGATACGCAGTATTTT. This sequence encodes CASSPAGGGETDTQYF.

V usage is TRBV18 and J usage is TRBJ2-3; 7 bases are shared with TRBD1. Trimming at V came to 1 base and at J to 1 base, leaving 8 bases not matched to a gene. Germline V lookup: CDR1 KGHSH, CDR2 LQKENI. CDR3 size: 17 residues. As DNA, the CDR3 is TGTGCCAGCTCACCACAGACATCAGGGGGAGGCACAGATACGCAGTATTTT. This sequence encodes CASSPQTSGGGTDTQYF.

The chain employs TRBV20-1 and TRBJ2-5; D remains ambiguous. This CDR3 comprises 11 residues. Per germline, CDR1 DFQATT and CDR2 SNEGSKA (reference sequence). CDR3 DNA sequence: TGCAGCCGGGTGAAGGAAGAGACCCAGTACTTC. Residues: CSRVKEETQYF.

The CDR3 loop is CASSPKGQGGADTQYF. In DNA, the CDR3 is TGCGCCAGCAGCCCTAAAGGGCAGGGCGGGGCAGATACGCAGTATTTT. The chain couples TRBV4-1 to TRBJ2-3; TRBD2 is a possible D gene (6 bases). This CDR3 is 16 amino acids long. Between the trimmed V and J ends, which lost 4 bases and 4 bases, there was a span of 18 bases. Germline CDR1 MGHRA, CDR2 YSYEKL.

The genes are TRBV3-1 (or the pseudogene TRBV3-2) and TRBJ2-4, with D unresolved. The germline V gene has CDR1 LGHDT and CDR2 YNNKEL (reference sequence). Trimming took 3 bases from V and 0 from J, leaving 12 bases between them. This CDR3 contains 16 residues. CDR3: CASSQRKGLAKNIQYF. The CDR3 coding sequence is TGTGCCAGCAGCCAGCGAAAAGGTCTAGCCAAAAACATTCAGTACTTC.

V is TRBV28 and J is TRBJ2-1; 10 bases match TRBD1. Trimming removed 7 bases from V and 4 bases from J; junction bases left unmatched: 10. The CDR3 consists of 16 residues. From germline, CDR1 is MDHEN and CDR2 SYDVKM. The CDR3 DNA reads TGTGCCAGCACTCCTCCGGGACAGGGGAGTTACAATGAGCAGTTCTTC. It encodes CASTPPGQGSYNEQFF.

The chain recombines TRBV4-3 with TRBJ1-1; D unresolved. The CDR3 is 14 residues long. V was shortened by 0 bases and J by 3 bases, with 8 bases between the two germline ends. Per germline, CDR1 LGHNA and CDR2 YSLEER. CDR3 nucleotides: TGCGCCAGCAGCCAAGAGTCTGGTTACACTGAAGCTTTCTTT. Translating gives CASSQESGYTEAFF.

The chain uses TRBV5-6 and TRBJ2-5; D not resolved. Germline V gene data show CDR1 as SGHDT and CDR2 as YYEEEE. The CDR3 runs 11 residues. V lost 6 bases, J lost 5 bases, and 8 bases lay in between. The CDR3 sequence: CASTLGETQYF. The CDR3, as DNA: TGTGCCAGCACCCTGGGTGAGACCCAGTACTTC.

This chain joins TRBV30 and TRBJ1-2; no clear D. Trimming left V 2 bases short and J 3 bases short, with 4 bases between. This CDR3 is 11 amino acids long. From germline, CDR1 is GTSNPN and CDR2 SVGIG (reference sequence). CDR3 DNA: TGTGCCTGGAGTAAAGACTATGGCTACACCTTC. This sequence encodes CAWSKDYGYTF.

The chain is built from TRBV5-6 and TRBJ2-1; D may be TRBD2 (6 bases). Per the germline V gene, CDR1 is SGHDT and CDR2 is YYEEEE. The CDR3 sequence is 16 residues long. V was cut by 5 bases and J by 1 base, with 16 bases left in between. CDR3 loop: CASSPGTFYSYNEQFF. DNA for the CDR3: TGTGCCAGCAGTCCCGGGACTTTCTATTCCTACAATGAGCAGTTCTTC.

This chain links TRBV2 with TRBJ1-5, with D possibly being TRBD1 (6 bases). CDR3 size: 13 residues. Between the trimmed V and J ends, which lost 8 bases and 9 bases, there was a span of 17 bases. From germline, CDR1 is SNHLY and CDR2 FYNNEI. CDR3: CASALGGPGPQHF. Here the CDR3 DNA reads TGTGCCAGCGCCCTGGGGGGGCCGGGGCCCCAGCATTTT.

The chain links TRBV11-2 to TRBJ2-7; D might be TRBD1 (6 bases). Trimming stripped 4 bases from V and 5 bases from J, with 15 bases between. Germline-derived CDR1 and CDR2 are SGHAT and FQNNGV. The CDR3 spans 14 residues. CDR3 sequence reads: CASSSNTGRHEQYF. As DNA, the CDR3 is TGTGCCAGCAGCTCTAATACAGGGCGGCACGAGCAGTACTTC. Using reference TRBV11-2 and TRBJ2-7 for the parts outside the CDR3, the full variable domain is EAGVAQSPRYKIIEKRQSVAFWCNPISGHATLYWYQQILGQGPKLLIQFQNNGVVDDSQLPKDRFSAERLKGVDSTLKIQPAKLEDSAVYLCASSSNTGRHEQYFGPGTRLTVT.

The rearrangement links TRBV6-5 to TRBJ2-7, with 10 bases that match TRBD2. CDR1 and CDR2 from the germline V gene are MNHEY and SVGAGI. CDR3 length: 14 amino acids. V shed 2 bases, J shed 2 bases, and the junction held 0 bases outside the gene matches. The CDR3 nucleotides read TGTGCCAGCAGTTACCTAGCGGGGGCCTACGAGCAGTACTTC. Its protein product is CASSYLAGAYEQYF.

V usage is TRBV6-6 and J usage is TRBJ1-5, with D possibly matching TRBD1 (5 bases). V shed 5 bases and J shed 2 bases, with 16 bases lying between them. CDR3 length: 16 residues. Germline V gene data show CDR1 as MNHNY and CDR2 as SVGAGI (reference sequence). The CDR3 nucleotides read TGTGCCAGCAGTCAACCGAAGGGGCAGGGCAATCAGCCCCAGCATTTT. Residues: CASSQPKGQGNQPQHF.

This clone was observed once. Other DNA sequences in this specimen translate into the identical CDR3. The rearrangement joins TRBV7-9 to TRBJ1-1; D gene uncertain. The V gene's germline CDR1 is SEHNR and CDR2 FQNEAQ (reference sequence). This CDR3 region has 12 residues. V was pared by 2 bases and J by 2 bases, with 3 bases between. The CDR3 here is CASSLFNTEAFF. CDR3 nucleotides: TGTGCCAGCAGCTTATTCAACACTGAAGCTTTCTTT.

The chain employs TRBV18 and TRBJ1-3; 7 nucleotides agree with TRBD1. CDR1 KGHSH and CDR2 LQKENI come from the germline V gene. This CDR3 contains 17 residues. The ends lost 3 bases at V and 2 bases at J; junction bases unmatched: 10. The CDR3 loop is CASSPRQGGRPGNTIYF. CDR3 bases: TGTGCCAGCTCACCTAGACAGGGAGGGAGACCTGGAAACACCATATATTTT.